These 17 T cell receptor beta chains originate from one sample sequenced in a study of identical twins. Via MiXCR, TCRdb re-called the 5' RACE reads, giving one row per CDR3 protein. The sample contains some 660,000 distinct CDR3 sequences, 8.5% to 9.5% of which appear only once. The same sample was also studied in work on yellow fever vaccine responses in identical twins.

Sequencing input: PBMCs. Every receptor here comes from a woman between 18 and 30 years old in good health.

To note about this clonotype: Mismatch with germline at one junction end may stem from a read error. The chain combines TRBV29-1 with TRBJ2-7; 7 bases line up with TRBD1. Germline lookup yields CDR1 SQVTM and CDR2 ANQGSEA. This CDR3 has 12 residues. CDR3 loop: CNVRETGHEQYF. CDR3 nucleotides: TGCAACGTTCGCGAGACAGGGCACGAGCAGTACTTC.

In this sample, this clonotype turned up a few times. The chain couples TRBV9 to TRBJ1-2; D is undetermined. V was trimmed by 1 base and J by 5 bases, leaving 15 bases between them. The CDR3 has 15 residues. CDR1 SGDLS and CDR2 YYNGEE come from the germline V gene. The DNA for the CDR3 is TGTGCCAGCAGCGTAACCTCCGGGTCCAGATATGGCTACACCTTC. This encodes CASSVTSGSRYGYTF.

This clonotype was counted between two and nine times. The chain combines TRBV29-1 with TRBJ1-2; D is uncertain. Per germline, CDR1 SQVTM and CDR2 ANQGSEA. This CDR3 contains 11 residues. The ends were cut back, 6 bases at V and 4 bases at J, with 9 bases in the middle. CDR3 DNA: TGCAGCGTGGGGTTGGGCTATGGCTACACCTTC. Protein product: CSVGLGYGYTF.

This clonotype was counted ten times or more. V usage is TRBV7-9 and J usage is TRBJ2-1; 7 bases align to TRBD2. Unmatched junction bases numbered 2, after V lost 5 bases and J lost 4 bases. This CDR3 contains 13 residues. CDR1 is SEHNR and CDR2 is FQNEAQ in the germline V gene (reference sequence). The CDR3 sequence is CASSPAGYNEQFF. CDR3 coding DNA: TGTGCCAGCAGCCCAGCGGGGTACAATGAGCAGTTCTTC.

This clonotype was counted only a few times. The V and J genes are TRBV6-1 and TRBJ1-2; D call uncertain. Trimming removed 7 bases at V and 6 bases at J, with 15 bases between. The CDR3 is 13 residues long. Germline V CDR1 and CDR2: MNHNS, SASEGT. The CDR3 is CASTPDGANGYTF. The CDR3 coding sequence is TGTGCCAGCACCCCGGACGGAGCCAATGGCTACACCTTC.

The genes are TRBV28 and TRBJ2-7; a weak D match, TRBD1 (5 bases). The germline V and J ends were trimmed by 3 bases and 6 bases, with 15 bases remaining between them. This CDR3 is 14 amino acids long. Germline V gene sequence: CDR1 MDHEN, CDR2 SYDVKM. CDR3 nucleotides: TGTGCCAGCAGTTTGCAGGGTTCGAGGCGCGAGCAGTACTTC. It encodes CASSLQGSRREQYF.

This clonotype was seen a handful of times. This chain uses TRBV6-5 with TRBJ2-7; D perhaps matches TRBD2 (5 bases). The CDR3 consists of 14 residues. From germline, CDR1 is MNHEY and CDR2 SVGAGI. V was cut by 4 bases and J by 2 bases, with 12 bases left in between. CDR3 DNA sequence: TGTGCCAGCAGTTCCCTTTTCGGGGCCTACGAGCAGTACTTC. Protein sequence: CASSSLFGAYEQYF.

The chain carries TRBV5-1 and TRBJ1-2; D is possibly TRBD1 (6 bases). Trimming removed 3 bases at V and 7 bases at J, with 13 bases between. This CDR3 has 13 amino acids. CDR1 and CDR2 (germline): SGHRS, YFSETQ. Written as DNA, the CDR3 is TGCGCCAGCAGCTCGCTACAGGGACCTGGCTACACCTTC. Protein sequence: CASSSLQGPGYTF.

The J gene is TRBJ1-4, the V gene TRBV11-2; 8 positions agree with TRBD1. The CDR3 loop spans 16 amino acids. With V trimmed by 0 bases and J by 10 bases, 10 bases remained unmatched. Per germline, CDR1 SGHAT and CDR2 FQNNGV. The CDR3 coding sequence is TGTGCCAGCAGCTTAGATTTGTTCGGACAGGGTGGAAAACTGTTTTTT. Translation: CASSLDLFGQGGKLFF.

The sample holds a few counts of this clonotype. The chain uses TRBV20-1 and TRBJ2-3, with a tentative D call TRBD2 (6 bases). The CDR3 has 13 residues. V lost 6 bases to trimming and J lost 5 bases, with 15 bases between them. From germline, CDR1 is DFQATT and CDR2 SNEGSKA (reference sequence). The DNA for the CDR3 is TGCAGTGCAAGTGGACTACCGGGAGATACGCAGTATTTT. It yields the protein CSASGLPGDTQYF.

The rearrangement uses TRBV4-1 and TRBJ2-1, with TRBD2 matching 16 bases. Germline V gene data show CDR1 as MGHRA and CDR2 as YSYEKL. After removal of 4 bases from V and 5 bases from J, the junction contained 2 bases not matched to a gene. This CDR3 is 16 amino acids long. CDR3: CASSLGTSGRDNEQFF. The CDR3 region has the DNA TGCGCCAGCAGCCTAGGGACTAGCGGGAGGGACAATGAGCAGTTCTTC.

This clonotype occurred a few times. CDR3 region: CATSRDQLGPTNYGYTF. As DNA, the CDR3 is TGTGCCACCAGCAGAGATCAACTTGGGCCAACTAACTATGGCTACACCTTC. This chain uses TRBV15 with TRBJ1-2; D remains ambiguous. The germline gives CDR1 LNHNV, CDR2 YYDKDF (reference sequence). The germline V and J ends were trimmed by 0 bases and 0 bases, with 14 bases remaining between them. The CDR3 is 17 residues long.

The CDR3 nucleotides are TGTGCCAGCGGGGACGGGGCTAATCAGCCCCAGCATTTT. Protein product: CASGDGANQPQHF. The chain carries TRBV6-1 and TRBJ1-5; D perhaps matches TRBD1 (5 bases). The germline V gene encodes CDR1 MNHNS and CDR2 SASEGT. CDR3 length equals 13 residues. The V gene lost 8 bases and the J gene lost 4 bases, with 12 bases spanning the gap.

J is TRBJ2-3 and V is TRBV5-1; perhaps TRBD2 as D (6 bases). This CDR3 region has 13 residues. Germline V lookup: CDR1 SGHRS, CDR2 YFSETQ. Trimming took off 4 bases at V and 2 bases at J, with 8 bases between the two ends. The CDR3, as DNA: TGCGCCAGCAGCGGGACTTACACAGATACGCAGTATTTT. It yields the protein CASSGTYTDTQYF.

In this sample, this clonotype turned up a few times. The chain joins TRBV29-1 to TRBJ2-7; 10 nucleotides match TRBD1. The CDR3 runs 15 residues. The junction had 6 bases not matched to a gene; V was cut back by 2 bases and J by 2 bases. From germline, CDR1 is SQVTM and CDR2 ANQGSEA. In nucleotides, the CDR3 is TGCAGCGTTGAAATCGACGGGACAGGGGCCTACGAGCAGTACTTC. Translation: CSVEIDGTGAYEQYF.

This clonotype was observed a few times. The chain joins TRBV5-1 to TRBJ1-1; TRBD1 might be the D (6 bases). V shed 5 bases and J shed 11 bases, with 25 bases lying between them. CDR3 length: 15 residues. Germline V lookup: CDR1 SGHRS, CDR2 YFSETQ. The CDR3 sequence is CASRPGQWTVSGAFF. DNA for the CDR3: TGCGCCAGCAGACCCGGACAATGGACAGTCTCGGGGGCTTTCTTT.

This clonotype was observed a handful of times. The chain recombines TRBV29-1 with TRBJ2-7; D gene uncertain. Deletions cut 3 bases from V and 3 bases from J, with 6 bases between. Germline-derived CDR1 and CDR2 are SQVTM and ANQGSEA. The CDR3 length is 11 residues. CDR3 sequence reads: CSVDLGYEQYF. Here the CDR3 DNA reads TGCAGCGTTGATCTGGGCTACGAGCAGTACTTC.